This T cell receptor (beta chain) was recorded in a study of cytomegalovirus exposure and HLA in healthy donors. The study, taken as a whole, reports: In a later analysis, a missense DCLRE1C variant was linked to TCR beta V- and J-gene trimming.

PCR was performed using 60 Vbeta and 13 Jbeta primers. Produced via immunoSEQ multiplex PCR; TCRdb's table is partial and in-frame only. The sample carries under 110,000 clones, roughly 74% recorded once. This clone has only one observation. Its target is unknown. The CDR3 length is 15 residues. Trimming removed 1 base at V and 1 base at J, with 10 bases between. The germline V gene encodes CDR1 SGHTA and CDR2 FQGNSA. The sample was PBMCs. This sequence originates from a woman aged 40 to 50 in good health and CMV-seronegative. This rearrangement joins TRBV7-2 to TRBJ2-5; D ambiguous. CDR3 sequence reads: CASSLGLRPQETQYF. The CDR3 nucleotides read TGTGCCAGCAGCTTAGGGTTGCGGCCCCAAGAGACCCAGTACTTC.